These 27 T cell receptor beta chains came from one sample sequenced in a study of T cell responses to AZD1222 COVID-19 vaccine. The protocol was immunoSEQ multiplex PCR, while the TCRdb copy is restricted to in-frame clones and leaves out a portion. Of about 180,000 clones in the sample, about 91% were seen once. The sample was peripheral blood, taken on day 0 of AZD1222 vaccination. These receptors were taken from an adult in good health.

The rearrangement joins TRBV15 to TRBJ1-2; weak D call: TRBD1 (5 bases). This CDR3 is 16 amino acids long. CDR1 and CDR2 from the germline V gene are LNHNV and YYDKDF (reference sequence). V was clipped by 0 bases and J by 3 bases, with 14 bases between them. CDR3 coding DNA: TGTGCCACCAGCAGAGATGCTGGGGCGAGTTACTATGGCTACACCTTC. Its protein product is CATSRDAGASYYGYTF.

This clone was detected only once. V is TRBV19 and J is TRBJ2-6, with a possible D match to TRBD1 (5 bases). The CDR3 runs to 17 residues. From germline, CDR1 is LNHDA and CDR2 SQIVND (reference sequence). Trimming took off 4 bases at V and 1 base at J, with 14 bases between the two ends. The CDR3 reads CASSSRVVASGANVLTF. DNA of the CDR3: TGTGCCAGTAGTAGCAGGGTGGTGGCTTCTGGGGCCAACGTCCTGACTTTC.

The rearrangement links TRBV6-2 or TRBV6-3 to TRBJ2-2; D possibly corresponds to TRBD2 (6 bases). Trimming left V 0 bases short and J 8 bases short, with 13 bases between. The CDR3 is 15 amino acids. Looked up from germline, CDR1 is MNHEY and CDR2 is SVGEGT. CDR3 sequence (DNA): TGTGCCAGCAGTTACTCCGGGACTCCGGGGGGGGAGCTGTTTTTT. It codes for CASSYSGTPGGELFF.

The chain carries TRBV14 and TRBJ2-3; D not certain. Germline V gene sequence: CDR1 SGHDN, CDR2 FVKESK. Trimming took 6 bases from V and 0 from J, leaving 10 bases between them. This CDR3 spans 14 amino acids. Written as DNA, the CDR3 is TGTGCCAGCAGTAGGCAGATTAGCACAGATACGCAGTATTTT. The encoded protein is CASSRQISTDTQYF.

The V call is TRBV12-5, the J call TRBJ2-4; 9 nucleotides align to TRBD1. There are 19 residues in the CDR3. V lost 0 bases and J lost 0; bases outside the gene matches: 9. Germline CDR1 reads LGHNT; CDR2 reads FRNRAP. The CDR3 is CASGLVTRTGVRAKNIQYF. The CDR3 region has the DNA TGTGCTAGTGGTTTGGTAACCCGGACAGGGGTAAGAGCCAAAAACATTCAGTACTTC.

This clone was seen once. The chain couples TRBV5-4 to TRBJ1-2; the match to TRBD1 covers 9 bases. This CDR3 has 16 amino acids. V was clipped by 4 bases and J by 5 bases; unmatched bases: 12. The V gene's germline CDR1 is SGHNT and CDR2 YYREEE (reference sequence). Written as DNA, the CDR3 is TGTGCCAGCAGCCTCCGCCGGGACAGGGAGGGGTATGGCTACACCTTC. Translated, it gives CASSLRRDREGYGYTF.

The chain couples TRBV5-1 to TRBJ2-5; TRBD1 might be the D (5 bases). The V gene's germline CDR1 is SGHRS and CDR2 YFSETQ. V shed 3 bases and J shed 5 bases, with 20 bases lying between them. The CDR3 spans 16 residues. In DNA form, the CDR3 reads TGCGCCAGCAGCTACGGGCCGGTAGGGGCTGGGGAGACCCAGTACTTC. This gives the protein CASSYGPVGAGETQYF.

As DNA, the CDR3 is TGTGCCAGCAGCCAAGACTTCGGCTACACCTTC. Translation: CASSQDFGYTF. This chain links TRBV3-1 (or the pseudogene TRBV3-2) with TRBJ1-2; D is unresolved. V was pared by 0 bases and J by 8 bases, with 4 bases between. The germline CDR1 and CDR2 sequences are LGHDT and YNNKEL (reference sequence). The CDR3 extends over 11 amino acids.

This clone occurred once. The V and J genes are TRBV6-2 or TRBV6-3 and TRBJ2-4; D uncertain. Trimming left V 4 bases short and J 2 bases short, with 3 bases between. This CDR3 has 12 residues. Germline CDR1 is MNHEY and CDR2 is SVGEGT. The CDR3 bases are TGTGCCAGCAGTTGGTCCAAAAACATTCAGTACTTC. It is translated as CASSWSKNIQYF.

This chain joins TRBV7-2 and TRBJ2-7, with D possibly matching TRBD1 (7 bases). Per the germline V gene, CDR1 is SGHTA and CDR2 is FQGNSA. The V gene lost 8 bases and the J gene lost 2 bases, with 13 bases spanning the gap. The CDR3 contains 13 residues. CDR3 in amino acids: CASSRGRTYEQYF. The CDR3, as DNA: TGTGCCAGCTCCAGGGGGAGGACCTACGAGCAGTACTTC.

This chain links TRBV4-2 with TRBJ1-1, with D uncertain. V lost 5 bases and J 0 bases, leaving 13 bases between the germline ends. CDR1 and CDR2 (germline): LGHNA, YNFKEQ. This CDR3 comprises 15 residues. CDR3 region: CASSKGRSMNTEAFF. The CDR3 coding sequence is TGTGCCAGCAGCAAAGGACGGTCTATGAACACTGAAGCTTTCTTT.

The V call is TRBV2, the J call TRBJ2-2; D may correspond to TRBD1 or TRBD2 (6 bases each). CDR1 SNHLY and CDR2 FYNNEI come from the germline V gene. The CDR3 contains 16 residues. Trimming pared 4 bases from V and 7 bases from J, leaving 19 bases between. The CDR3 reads CASSVAGDGRNGELFF. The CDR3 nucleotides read TGTGCCAGCAGTGTTGCAGGGGACGGGAGAAACGGGGAGCTGTTTTTT. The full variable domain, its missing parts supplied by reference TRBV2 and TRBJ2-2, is EPEVTQTPSHQVTQMGQEVILRCVPISNHLYFYWYRQILGQKVEFLVSFYNNEISEKSEIFDDQFSVERPDGSNFTLKIRSTKLEDSAMYFCASSVAGDGRNGELFFGEGSRLTVL.

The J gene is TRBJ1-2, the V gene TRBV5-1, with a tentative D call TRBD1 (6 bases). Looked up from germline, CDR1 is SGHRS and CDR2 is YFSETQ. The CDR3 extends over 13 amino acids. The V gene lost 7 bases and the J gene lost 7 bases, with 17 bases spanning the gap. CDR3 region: CASRLQGYGGYTF. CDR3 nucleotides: TGCGCCAGCCGCCTACAGGGTTATGGTGGCTACACCTTC.

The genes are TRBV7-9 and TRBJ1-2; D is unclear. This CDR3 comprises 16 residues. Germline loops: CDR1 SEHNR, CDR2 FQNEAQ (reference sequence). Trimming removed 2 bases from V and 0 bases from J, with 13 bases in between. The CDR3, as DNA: TGTGCCAGCAGCTTAACCCGAGACCCCCCTAACTATGGCTACACCTTC. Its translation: CASSLTRDPPNYGYTF.

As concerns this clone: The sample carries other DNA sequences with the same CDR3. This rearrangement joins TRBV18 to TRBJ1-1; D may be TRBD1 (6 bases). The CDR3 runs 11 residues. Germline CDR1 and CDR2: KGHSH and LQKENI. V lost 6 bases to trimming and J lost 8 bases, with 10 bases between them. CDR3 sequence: CASSPDREAFF. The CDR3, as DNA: TGTGCCAGCTCCCCAGACAGGGAAGCTTTCTTT.

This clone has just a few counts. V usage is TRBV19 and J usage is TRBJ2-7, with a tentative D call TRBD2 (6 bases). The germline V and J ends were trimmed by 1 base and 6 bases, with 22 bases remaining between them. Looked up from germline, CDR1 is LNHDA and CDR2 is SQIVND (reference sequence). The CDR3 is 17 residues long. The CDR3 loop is CASSIGVGGANSGEQYF. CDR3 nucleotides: TGTGCCAGTAGTATAGGTGTCGGGGGAGCGAACTCGGGCGAGCAGTACTTC.

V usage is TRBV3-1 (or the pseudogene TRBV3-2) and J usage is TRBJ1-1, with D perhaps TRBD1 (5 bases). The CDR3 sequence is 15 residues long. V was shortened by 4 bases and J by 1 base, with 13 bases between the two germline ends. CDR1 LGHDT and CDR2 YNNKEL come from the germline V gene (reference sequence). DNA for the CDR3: TGTGCCAGCAGCCTCGTGGGGCAGGGGAACACTGAAGCTTTCTTT. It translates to CASSLVGQGNTEAFF.

The CDR3 loop is CASRPDDEKLFF. As DNA, the CDR3 is TGTGCCAGCAGACCCGACGATGAAAAACTGTTTTTT. The chain has TRBV28 and TRBJ1-4; D remains ambiguous. The germline V and J ends were trimmed by 6 bases and 6 bases, with 8 bases remaining between them. The germline CDR1 and CDR2 sequences are MDHEN and SYDVKM. The CDR3 spans 12 residues.

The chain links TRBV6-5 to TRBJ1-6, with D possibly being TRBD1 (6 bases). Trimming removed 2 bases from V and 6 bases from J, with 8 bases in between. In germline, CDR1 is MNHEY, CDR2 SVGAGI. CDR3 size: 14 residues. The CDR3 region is CASSYRGPNSPLHF. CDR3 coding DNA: TGTGCCAGCAGTTACCGGGGGCCTAATTCACCCCTCCACTTT.

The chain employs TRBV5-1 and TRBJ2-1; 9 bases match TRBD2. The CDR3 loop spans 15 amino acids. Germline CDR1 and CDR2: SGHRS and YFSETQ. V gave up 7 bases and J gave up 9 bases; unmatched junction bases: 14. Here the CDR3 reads CASSTAGGGALEQFF. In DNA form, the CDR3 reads TGCGCCAGCTCAACTGCGGGCGGGGGGGCCCTTGAGCAGTTCTTC.

CDR3 loop: CASRQPSGGYTF. The CDR3 DNA is TGTGCCAGCAGACAGCCCTCGGGGGGCTACACCTTC. The V gene is TRBV3-1 (or the pseudogene TRBV3-2), the J gene TRBJ1-2, with unresolved D. This CDR3 is 12 amino acids long. Germline V gene sequence: CDR1 LGHDT, CDR2 YNNKEL (reference sequence). Trimming took off 6 bases at V and 8 bases at J, with 13 bases between the two ends.

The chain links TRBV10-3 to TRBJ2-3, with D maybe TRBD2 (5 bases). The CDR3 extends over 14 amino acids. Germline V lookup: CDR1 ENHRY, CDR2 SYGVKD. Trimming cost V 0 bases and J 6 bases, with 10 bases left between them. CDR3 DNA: TGTGCCATCAGTGAGTCACTAGTAGACGATACGCAGTATTTT. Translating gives CAISESLVDDTQYF.

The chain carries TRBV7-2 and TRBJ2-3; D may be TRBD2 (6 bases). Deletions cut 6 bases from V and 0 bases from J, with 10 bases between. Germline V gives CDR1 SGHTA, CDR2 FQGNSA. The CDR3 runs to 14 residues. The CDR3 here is CASREGRSTDTQYF. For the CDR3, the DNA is TGTGCCAGCAGGGAGGGCCGGAGCACAGATACGCAGTATTTT. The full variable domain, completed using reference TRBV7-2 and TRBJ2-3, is GAGVSQSPSNKVTEKGKDVELRCDPISGHTALYWYRQSLGQGLEFLIYFQGNSAPDKSGLPSDRFSAERTGGSVSTLTIQRTQQEDSAVYLCASREGRSTDTQYFGPGTRLTVL.

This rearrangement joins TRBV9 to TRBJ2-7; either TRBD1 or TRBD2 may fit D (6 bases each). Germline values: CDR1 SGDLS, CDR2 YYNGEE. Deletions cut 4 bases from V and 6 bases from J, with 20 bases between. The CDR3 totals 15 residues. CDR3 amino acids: CASSPYEGGIPEQYF. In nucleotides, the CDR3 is TGTGCCAGCAGCCCTTACGAGGGGGGCATCCCCGAGCAGTACTTC.

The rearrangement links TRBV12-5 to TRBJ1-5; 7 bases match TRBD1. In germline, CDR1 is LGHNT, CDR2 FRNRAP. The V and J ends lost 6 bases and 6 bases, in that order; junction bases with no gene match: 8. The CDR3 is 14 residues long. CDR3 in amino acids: CASGRGQEFQPQHF. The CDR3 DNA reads TGTGCTAGTGGCCGAGGACAGGAGTTTCAGCCCCAGCATTTT.

The CDR3 loop reads CASSLVSDEQFF. As DNA, the CDR3 is TGCGCCAGCAGCTTGGTTTCCGATGAGCAGTTCTTC. The chain carries TRBV5-1 and TRBJ2-1, with D unresolved. V shed 0 bases and J shed 8 bases, with 6 bases lying between them. The germline CDR1 and CDR2 sequences are SGHRS and YFSETQ. The length of the CDR3 is 12 residues.

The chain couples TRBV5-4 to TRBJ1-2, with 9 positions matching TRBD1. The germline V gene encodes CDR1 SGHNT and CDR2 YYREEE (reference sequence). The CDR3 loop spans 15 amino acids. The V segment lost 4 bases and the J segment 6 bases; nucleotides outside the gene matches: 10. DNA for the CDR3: TGTGCCAGCAGCCTAGACCGGGACAGGGAGGATGGCTACACCTTC. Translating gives CASSLDRDREDGYTF. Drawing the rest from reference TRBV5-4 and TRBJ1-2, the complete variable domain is ETGVTQSPTHLIKTRGQQVTLRCSSQSGHNTVSWYQQALGQGPQFIFQYYREEENGRGNFPPRFSGLQFPNYSSELNVNALELDDSALYLCASSLDRDREDGYTFGSGTRLTVV.